The clone carrying this T cell receptor beta chain has a single count. Libraries were prepared by immunoSEQ multiplex PCR; TCRdb keeps only in-frame clonotypes and omits some of them. The table lists about 240,000 clones, more than 85% of them singletons, with 10% in the top ten. CDR3 size: 20 residues. With V trimmed by 1 base and J by 3 bases, 13 bases remained unmatched. Germline assignment: CDR1 LNHNV and CDR2 YYDKDF (reference sequence). In Seattle, patients joined the study during active infection and were tracked longitudinally. The sample originates from a study of blood T cell repertoires in COVID-19. Study background: There were acute and convalescent COVID-19 samples, and they came from the United States, Italy and Spain.

The receptor comes from a woman aged 45-59 years with COVID-19, enrolled during active disease. This sequence joins TRBV15 and TRBJ2-1; 12 bases align to TRBD2. The sample consisted of peripheral blood. The CDR3 DNA reads TGTGCCACCAGCAGAGTCTTAGGGACTAGCGGGTTCGGGGTCTACAATGAGCAGTTCTTC. It is translated as CATSRVLGTSGFGVYNEQFF.